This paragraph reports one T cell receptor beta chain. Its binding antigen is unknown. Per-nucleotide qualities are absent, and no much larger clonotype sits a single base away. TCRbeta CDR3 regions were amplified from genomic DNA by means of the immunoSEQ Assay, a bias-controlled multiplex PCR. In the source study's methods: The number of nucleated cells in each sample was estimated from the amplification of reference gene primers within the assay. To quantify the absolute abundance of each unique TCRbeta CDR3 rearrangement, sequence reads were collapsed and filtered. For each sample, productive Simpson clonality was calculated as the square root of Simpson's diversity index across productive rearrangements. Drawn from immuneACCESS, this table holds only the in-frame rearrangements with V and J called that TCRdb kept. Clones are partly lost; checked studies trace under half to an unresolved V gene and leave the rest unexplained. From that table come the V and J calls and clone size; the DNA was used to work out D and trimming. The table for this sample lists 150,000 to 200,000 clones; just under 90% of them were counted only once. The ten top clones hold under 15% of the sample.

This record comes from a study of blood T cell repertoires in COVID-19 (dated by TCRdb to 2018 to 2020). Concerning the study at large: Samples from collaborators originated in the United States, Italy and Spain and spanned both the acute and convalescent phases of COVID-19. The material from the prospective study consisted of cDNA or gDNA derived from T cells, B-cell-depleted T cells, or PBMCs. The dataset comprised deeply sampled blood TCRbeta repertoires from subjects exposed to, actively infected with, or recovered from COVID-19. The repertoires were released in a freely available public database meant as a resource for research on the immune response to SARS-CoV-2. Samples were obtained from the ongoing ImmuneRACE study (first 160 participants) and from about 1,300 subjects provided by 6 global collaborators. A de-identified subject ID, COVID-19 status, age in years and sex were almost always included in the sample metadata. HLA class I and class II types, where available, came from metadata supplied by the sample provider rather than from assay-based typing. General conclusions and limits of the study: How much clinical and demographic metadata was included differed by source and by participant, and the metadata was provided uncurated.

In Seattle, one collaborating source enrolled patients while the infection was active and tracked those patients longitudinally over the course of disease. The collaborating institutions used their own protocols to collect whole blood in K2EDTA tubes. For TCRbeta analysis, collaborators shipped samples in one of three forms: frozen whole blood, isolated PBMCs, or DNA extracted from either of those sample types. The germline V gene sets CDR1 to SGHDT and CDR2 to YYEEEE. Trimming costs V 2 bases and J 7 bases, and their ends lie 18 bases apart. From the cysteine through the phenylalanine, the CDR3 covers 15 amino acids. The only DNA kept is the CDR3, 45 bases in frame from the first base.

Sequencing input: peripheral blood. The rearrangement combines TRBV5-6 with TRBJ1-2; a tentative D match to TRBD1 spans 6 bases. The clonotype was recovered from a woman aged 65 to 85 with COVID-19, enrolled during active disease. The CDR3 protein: CASSFLGQGLGGYTF. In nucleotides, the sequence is TGTGCCAGCAGCTTCCTGGGGCAGGGGTTAGGTGGCTACACCTTC.